A selection of T cell receptor beta chains follows, all from one sample in a study of T cells in Graves' hyperthyroidism and ophthalmopathy. MiXCR was run by TCRdb on the multiplex PCR reads, yielding one entry per CDR3 protein. The sample carries about 420,000 distinct CDR3 sequences, 12% to 15% recorded once. Sequencing used blood. These receptors were obtained from a woman aged 18-29 years with Graves' hyperthyroidism. Each CDR3 is given with its conserved first and last residue. The D gene is left open where the match is weak. The size of a clone is reported for some rows only, either as once, few or many, or as a class for expanded clones.

abundance,v_gene,j_gene,d_gene,CDR3nt,CDR3aa
many,TRBV12-3/TRBV12-4,TRBJ2-7,NA,TGTGCCAGCAGTTTTTCGGGCGGGTACGAGCAGTACTTC,CASSFSGGYEQYF
many,TRBV24-1,TRBJ2-3,NA,TGTGCCACCAGTGATCCACAAAGGGGAGATACGCAGTATTTT,CATSDPQRGDTQYF
many,TRBV30,TRBJ1-2,TRBD1,TGTGCCTGGACGGAAAGGGGGCCTTCCTATGGCTACACCTTC,CAWTERGPSYGYTF
few,TRBV5-1,TRBJ2-5,NA,TGCGCCAGCCGGAGGGCGACAGCGTACCAAGAGACCCAGTACTTC,CASRRATAYQETQYF
NA,TRBV12-3/TRBV12-4,TRBJ2-3,NA,TGTGCCAGCAGTTCACGGTCCCCAGTGGCAGATACGCAGTATTTT,CASSSRSPVADTQYF
few,TRBV13,TRBJ2-5,NA,TGTGCCAGCACTCGGCCCATAGGCGGGGAAGAGACCCAGTACTTC,CASTRPIGGEETQYF
many,TRBV7-9,TRBJ1-1,NA,TGTGCCAGCAATACAGGGATCACTGAAGCTTTCTTT,CASNTGITEAFF
NA,TRBV25-1,TRBJ2-7,TRBD1,TGTGCCAGCAGGCCGTCCGGGACAGGGGACTACGAGCAGTACTTC,CASRPSGTGDYEQYF
few,TRBV19,TRBJ2-7,NA,TGTGCCAGTAGTTCCCAGTACGAGCAGTACTTC,CASSSQYEQYF
NA,TRBV25-1,TRBJ1-3,NA,TGTGCCAGCACCGCGCGGGGGGACGGAAACACCATATATTTT,CASTARGDGNTIYF
NA,TRBV13,TRBJ1-3,TRBD1,TGTGCCAGCAGCTCACTGACAGGGAGGCACACCATATATTTT,CASSSLTGRHTIYF
NA,TRBV10-3,TRBJ2-7,TRBD2,TGTGCCACCCTAGCGGGAGTTAAAGAGCAGTACTTC,CATLAGVKEQYF
few,TRBV3-1,TRBJ1-6,NA,TGTGCCAGCAGGCAACAGGGTGTGAGGGCACCCCTCCACTTT,CASRQQGVRAPLHF
many,TRBV3-1,TRBJ2-7,TRBD2,TGTGCCAGCAGCCAAGACCCTAGCGGTGCCTACGAGCAGTACTTC,CASSQDPSGAYEQYF
many,TRBV30,TRBJ1-6,NA,TGTGCCTGGAGTGTCGCGGGGAATTACAATTCACCCCTCCACTTT,CAWSVAGNYNSPLHF
few,TRBV7-3,TRBJ2-1,TRBD2,TGTGCCAGCAGCCCCCTACTAGCGGGGTACAATGAGCAGTTCTTC,CASSPLLAGYNEQFF
many,TRBV6-2/TRBV6-3,TRBJ2-7,NA,TGTGCCAGCAGTTACGCCAGACACTCATACGAGCAGTACTTC,CASSYARHSYEQYF
many,TRBV10-3,TRBJ2-7,NA,TGTGCCACCGTGGACAGCTCCTACGAGCAGTACTTC,CATVDSSYEQYF
many,TRBV7-8,TRBJ1-2,NA,TGTGCCAGCAGCTTAAGGGCTACAAACTATGGCTACACCTTC,CASSLRATNYGYTF
many,TRBV13,TRBJ1-1,NA,TGTGCCAGCAGCTTAAGGGCCATGAACACTGAAGCTTTCTTT,CASSLRAMNTEAFF
NA,TRBV13,TRBJ2-7,NA,TGTGCCAGCAGCCAAAAAAAAGGCTACGAGCAGTACTTC,CASSQKKGYEQYF
NA,TRBV18,TRBJ1-1,NA,TGTGCCAGCTCACGCCTACAGGGAGAGAGGAACACTGAAGCTTTCTTT,CASSRLQGERNTEAFF
many,TRBV7-2,TRBJ2-3,TRBD2,TGTGCCAGCAGCCCGCATGGTAGCGGGATCTCAGATACGCAGTATTTT,CASSPHGSGISDTQYF
many,TRBV28,TRBJ2-7,TRBD1,TGTGCCAGCGGAACAGGGGCCTACGAGCAGTACTTC,CASGTGAYEQYF
many,TRBV19,TRBJ2-5,TRBD2,TGTGCCAGTAGTGATCGACTAGCGGGAAGCCAAGAGACCCAGTACTTC,CASSDRLAGSQETQYF
many,TRBV12-3/TRBV12-4,TRBJ2-3,NA,TGTGCCAGCAGTTTATCGGCTAGCACAGATACGCAGTATTTT,CASSLSASTDTQYF
NA,TRBV19,TRBJ2-6,NA,TGTGCCAGTAGTATAGCGGTCTGGTCAACTGGGGCCAACGTCCTGACTTTC,CASSIAVWSTGANVLTF
NA,TRBV20-1,TRBJ2-2,NA,TGCAGTGCTAGATTCGGGACCGGGGAGCTGTCTTTT,CSARFGTGELSF
many,TRBV5-5,TRBJ1-1,NA,TGTGCCAGCACCGGGTCGATGAACACTGAAGCTTTCTTT,CASTGSMNTEAFF
NA,TRBV4-3,TRBJ1-4,NA,TGCGCCAGCAGCAAAGTCGGGGGGAGGGAAAAACTGTTTTTT,CASSKVGGREKLFF
many,TRBV2,TRBJ2-7,TRBD1,TGTGCCAGCGGTGGACAGGGGTTAAGCGGACGGGGCTACGAGCAGTACTTC,CASGGQGLSGRGYEQYF
few,TRBV20-1,TRBJ2-7,NA,TGCAGTGCAGGCGTCCGGTCGGGCCTCTACGAGCAGTACTTC,CSAGVRSGLYEQYF
NA,TRBV19,TRBJ1-2,TRBD1,TGTGCCAGTAGGCCACCCAGACAGGGTTCCTCTGGCTACACCTTC,CASRPPRQGSSGYTF
many,TRBV5-1,TRBJ2-1,NA,TGCGCCAGCAGCTTGGAGGTTTACAATGAGCAGTTCTTC,CASSLEVYNEQFF
once,TRBV19,TRBJ1-5,NA,TGTGCCAGTAGTCCCCCAATAGGGATCAATCAGCCCCAGCATTTT,CASSPPIGINQPQHF
many,TRBV20-1,TRBJ2-1,NA,TGCAGTGCTACGGACCCAGGGATCTACAATGAGCAGTTCTTC,CSATDPGIYNEQFF
few,TRBV3-1,TRBJ1-1,NA,TGTGCCAGCAGCCAAGTCAGGCCAAACAGTGAAGCTTTCTTT,CASSQVRPNSEAFF
many,TRBV7-9,TRBJ2-7,NA,TGTGCCAGCAGCTCCCGCGCTGGGGGGCTGCGAGAGCAGTACTTC,CASSSRAGGLREQYF
NA,TRBV3-1,TRBJ2-2,NA,TGTGCCAGCAGCACTCCGTCGACGAACACCGGGGAGCTGTTTTTT,CASSTPSTNTGELFF
many,TRBV5-1,TRBJ2-7,TRBD2,TGCGCCAGCAGCTTGGATGGGACTAGCGGGAGGCTGAACGAGCAGTACTTC,CASSLDGTSGRLNEQYF
NA,TRBV29-1,TRBJ2-7,NA,TGCAGCGTTGATAAGGGTAGCGGCTACGAGCAGTACTTC,CSVDKGSGYEQYF
many,TRBV7-9,TRBJ1-1,NA,TGTGCCAGCAGCTGGCGGACGGCAAAAGCTTTCTTT,CASSWRTAKAFF
NA,TRBV10-3,TRBJ1-4,TRBD1,TGTGCCATCGGGGGACAGTCAACTAATGAAAAACTGTTTTTT,CAIGGQSTNEKLFF
many,TRBV3-1,TRBJ2-1,TRBD2,TGTGCCAGCAGCCAAGATTGGAATAGCGGGACCTACAATGAGCAGTTCTTC,CASSQDWNSGTYNEQFF
few,TRBV18,TRBJ1-5,TRBD1,TGTGCCAGCTCACCAGGGACAGGGGGTGCTTCAAATCAGCCCCAGCATTTT,CASSPGTGGASNQPQHF
few,TRBV20-1,TRBJ1-1,TRBD1,TGCAGTGCCCGATTCCCCGGGACAGGGGGACCTGAAGCTTTCTTT,CSARFPGTGGPEAFF
many,TRBV6-1,TRBJ1-1,TRBD1,TGTGCCAGCAGTCGACAGGGGGCGAAGGCTTTCTTT,CASSRQGAKAFF
many,TRBV28,TRBJ1-2,NA,TGTGCCAGCAGACAAGGTGGCTATGGCTACACCTTC,CASRQGGYGYTF
many,TRBV4-1,TRBJ2-1,TRBD1,TGCGCCAGCAGCCCAGAACAGGGGAGCTACAATGAGCAGTTCTTC,CASSPEQGSYNEQFF
NA,TRBV14,TRBJ2-2,TRBD2,TGTGCCAGCAGCCAAGATCGTCTAGCGGGAAGGAACACCGGGGAGCTGTTTTTT,CASSQDRLAGRNTGELFF
many,TRBV5-1,TRBJ2-7,TRBD1,TGCGCCAGCAGCTACAGACAGGGCGAGCAGTACTTC,CASSYRQGEQYF
few,TRBV10-3,TRBJ1-5,NA,TGTGCCATCAGTGCAGGGGGCAATCAGCCCCAGCATTTT,CAISAGGNQPQHF
NA,TRBV6-5,TRBJ2-1,NA,TGTGCCAGCAGTTACTCGAGGACTAACGGGAGTAATGAGCAGTTCTTC,CASSYSRTNGSNEQFF
many,TRBV7-2,TRBJ2-3,NA,TGTGCCAGCAGCTTAACCGATGGACTAACAGATACGCAGTATTTT,CASSLTDGLTDTQYF
few,TRBV30,TRBJ2-7,NA,TGTGCCTGGAGTGTCGGGGATATGCAGTACTTC,CAWSVGDMQYF
many,TRBV28,TRBJ2-7,TRBD2,TGTGCCAGCAGGGGACTAGCGGGATCGTACGAGCAGTACTTC,CASRGLAGSYEQYF
NA,TRBV18,TRBJ1-5,NA,TGTGCCAGCTCCCCCCGGGTCGGGGCTGGAAGTCAGCCCCAGCATTTT,CASSPRVGAGSQPQHF
NA,TRBV5-4,TRBJ2-1,TRBD2,TGTGCCAGCAGCTTGAGACTAGCGGAATACAATGAGCAGTTCTTC,CASSLRLAEYNEQFF
many,TRBV7-9,TRBJ1-5,TRBD1,TGTGCCAGCAGCTCACAGGGGGCAGGGCAGCCCCAGCATTTT,CASSSQGAGQPQHF
NA,TRBV19,TRBJ2-5,TRBD2,TGTGCCAGTAGTCCCCAAGCGGGAGGGCGAGAGACCCAGTACTTC,CASSPQAGGRETQYF